One sample yielded the 20 T cell receptor beta chains listed below, sequenced in a study of blood T cells in healthy people across ages. For the second PCR, which ran for roughly 6 to 12 cycles, a sample-barcoded 5' primer and a J-beta primer mix were used. TCRdb used MiXCR to reprocess the 5' RACE reads, holding one entry per CDR3 protein. The sample lists about 640,000 distinct CDR3 sequences; approximately 50% were seen once. The sequenced material came from blood. These receptor sequences come from a man aged 55 to 69 in good health.

This clonotype came up a few times. The rearrangement uses TRBV5-1 and TRBJ2-5, with 7 bases identical to TRBD1. The CDR3 is made up of 14 amino acids. V was clipped by 1 base and J by 4 bases; unmatched bases: 4. Germline V gives CDR1 SGHRS, CDR2 YFSETQ. For the CDR3, the DNA is TGCGCCAGCAGCTTGAGGGGGACAGCAGAGACCCAGTACTTC. It translates to CASSLRGTAETQYF.

The chain recombines TRBV29-1 with TRBJ2-1, with D possibly TRBD2 on 7 matching bases. The germline V and J ends were trimmed by 7 bases and 9 bases, with 16 bases remaining between them. CDR1 and CDR2 from the germline V gene are SQVTM and ANQGSEA. The CDR3 contains 12 residues. The CDR3 loop is CSAARGGTEQFF. The CDR3 DNA reads as TGCAGCGCGGCAAGGGGGGGCACTGAGCAGTTCTTC.

This clonotype was detected only a few times. The CDR3 sequence is CASSLGYSPLHF. In nucleotides, the CDR3 is TGCGCCAGCAGCTTGGGGTACTCACCCCTCCACTTT. The V gene is TRBV5-1, the J gene TRBJ1-6; D ambiguous. The CDR3 spans 12 residues. V was pared by 0 bases and J by 10 bases, with 5 bases between. Germline loops: CDR1 SGHRS, CDR2 YFSETQ.

The chain couples TRBV5-1 to TRBJ2-1; possibly TRBD1 for D (5 bases). CDR1 is SGHRS and CDR2 is YFSETQ in the germline V gene. Trimming removed 4 bases from V and 4 bases from J, with 15 bases in between. The CDR3 is 15 amino acids. This CDR3 reads CASSPEPRDYNEQFF. CDR3 DNA sequence: TGCGCCAGCAGCCCCGAGCCCAGGGATTACAATGAGCAGTTCTTC. The whole variable domain, filled in from reference TRBV5-1 and TRBJ2-1, reads KAGVTQTPRYLIKTRGQQVTLSCSPISGHRSVSWYQQTPGQGLQFLFEYFSETQRNKGNFPGRFSGRQFSNSRSEMNVSTLELGDSALYLCASSPEPRDYNEQFFGPGTRLTVL.

The gene calls are TRBV4-2 and TRBJ1-2; no firm D call. Germline-derived CDR1 and CDR2 are LGHNA and YNFKEQ. Trimming left V 1 base short and J 8 bases short, with 11 bases between. This CDR3 contains 13 residues. This CDR3 reads CASSQGLTTGYTF. CDR3 bases: TGTGCCAGCAGCCAAGGGCTTACAACGGGCTACACCTTC.

This clonotype was seen a few times. This chain joins TRBV20-1 and TRBJ2-1; TRBD1 matches at 7 bases. Trimming at V came to 2 bases and at J to 0 bases, leaving 1 base not matched to a gene. Per germline, CDR1 DFQATT and CDR2 SNEGSKA (reference sequence). The CDR3 runs 14 residues. The CDR3 bases are TGCAGTGCTAGAAGGGGGCGCTCCTACAATGAGCAGTTCTTC. Translation gives CSARRGRSYNEQFF.

This clonotype was counted between two and nine times. The chain has TRBV3-1 and TRBJ1-6, with D unclear. From germline, CDR1 is LGHDT and CDR2 YNNKEL (reference sequence). V dropped 0 bases and J dropped 7 bases, with 7 bases sitting between them. This CDR3 is built from 14 residues. The CDR3 coding sequence is TGTGCCAGCAGCCAAGATCGAGACAATTCACCCCTCCACTTT. Translation: CASSQDRDNSPLHF.

This clonotype was detected a few times. The V gene is TRBV7-2, the J gene TRBJ2-5; maybe TRBD2 (5 bases). The CDR3 sequence is 13 residues long. Trimming shortened V by 6 bases and J by 11 bases, and 19 bases separated the two germline ends. In germline, CDR1 is SGHTA, CDR2 FQGNSA. This chain's CDR3 is CASSPRPLGEQYF. CDR3 sequence (DNA): TGTGCCAGCAGTCCGCGACCCCTTGGGGAGCAGTACTTC.

This clonotype was seen more than once but under ten times. V and J are TRBV20-1 and TRBJ2-5, with 7 bases lining up with TRBD2. Unmatched junction bases numbered 12, after V lost 1 base and J lost 4 bases. Germline lookup yields CDR1 DFQATT and CDR2 SNEGSKA (reference sequence). This CDR3 region has 16 residues. CDR3 sequence reads: CSARGSRAGLPETQYF. As DNA, the CDR3 is TGCAGTGCTAGAGGGAGCAGAGCGGGGTTGCCAGAGACCCAGTACTTC.

This clonotype was observed at least ten times. V is TRBV28 and J is TRBJ2-1, with 9 bases matching TRBD2. In germline, CDR1 is MDHEN, CDR2 SYDVKM. This CDR3 contains 18 residues. J gave up 4 bases and V 1 base, and 11 bases lay outside the gene matches. CDR3 region: CASSLFFRASGAYNEQFF. The CDR3 region has the DNA TGTGCCAGCAGTTTATTCTTTCGGGCTAGCGGGGCGTACAATGAGCAGTTCTTC.

The chain is built from TRBV7-9 and TRBJ2-1; a possible D gene is TRBD2 (6 bases). There are 13 residues in the CDR3. Trimming pared 8 bases from V and 5 bases from J, leaving 13 bases between. The germline V gene encodes CDR1 SEHNR and CDR2 FQNEAQ (reference sequence). As DNA, the CDR3 is TGTGCCAGCCGGGTTGGAGGGAACAATGAGCAGTTCTTC. Translated: CASRVGGNNEQFF.

This clonotype was seen a handful of times. The chain uses TRBV5-5 and TRBJ1-1; 7 bases are shared with TRBD1. The ends lost 4 bases at V and 7 bases at J; junction bases unmatched: 10. The CDR3 runs to 14 residues. The germline V gene has CDR1 SGHKS and CDR2 YYEKEE (reference sequence). CDR3 DNA sequence: TGTGCCAGCAGCATGGGAGCAGGGGGGGTTGAAGCTTTCTTT. Amino acids: CASSMGAGGVEAFF.

This chain uses TRBV28 with TRBJ2-5; 7 bases match TRBD1. CDR1 is MDHEN and CDR2 is SYDVKM in the germline V gene. After removal of 6 bases from V and 5 bases from J, the junction contained 9 bases not matched to a gene. The CDR3 spans 14 residues. CDR3 residues: CASRQTGDGETQYF. The CDR3 DNA follows: TGTGCCAGCAGGCAAACAGGGGACGGGGAGACCCAGTACTTC.

This clonotype was seen more than once but under ten times. V is TRBV12-3 or TRBV12-4 and J is TRBJ2-7; a possible D gene is TRBD2 (5 bases). The CDR3 totals 15 residues. V was shortened by 6 bases and J by 0 bases, with 15 bases between the two germline ends. Written as DNA, the CDR3 is TGTGCCAGCAGACAGACGGGAACGAGCTCCTACGAGCAGTACTTC. Its protein product is CASRQTGTSSYEQYF.

V usage is TRBV3-1 and J usage is TRBJ2-7; 7 nucleotides align to TRBD1. CDR1 and CDR2 (germline): LGHDT, YNNKEL (reference sequence). Unmatched junction bases numbered 1, after V lost 2 bases and J lost 3 bases. The length of the CDR3 is 13 residues. The CDR3 sequence: CASSQWDSYEQYF. The CDR3 DNA reads TGTGCCAGCAGCCAATGGGACAGCTACGAGCAGTACTTC.

The chain uses TRBV27 and TRBJ1-2; D is possibly TRBD1 (5 bases). The V gene lost 8 bases and the J gene lost 8 bases, with 15 bases spanning the gap. CDR1 is MNHEY and CDR2 is SMNVEV in the germline V gene (reference sequence). CDR3 length: 12 residues. CDR3 sequence reads: CASQHGGGGYTF. The CDR3 coding sequence is TGTGCCAGCCAGCACGGGGGAGGCGGCTACACCTTC.

This clonotype was observed at least ten times. CDR3: CAISEVGTSGTYEQYF. The CDR3 nucleotides are TGTGCCATCAGTGAGGTGGGGACTAGCGGCACCTACGAGCAGTACTTC. This chain links TRBV10-3 with TRBJ2-7; 11 bases agree with TRBD2. CDR1 ENHRY and CDR2 SYGVKD come from the germline V gene. V gave up 2 bases and J gave up 2 bases; unmatched junction bases: 5. The length of the CDR3 is 16 residues.

V usage is TRBV11-2 and J usage is TRBJ2-5; possible D gene TRBD2, 5 bases. Trimming took 0 bases from V and 1 from J, leaving 9 bases between them. Germline CDR1 and CDR2: SGHAT and FQNNGV. CDR3 length: 15 residues. The CDR3 bases are TGTGCCAGCAGCTTAGATGGAGGTTTCCAAGAGACCCAGTACTTC. Translated: CASSLDGGFQETQYF.

The rearrangement joins TRBV7-8 to TRBJ2-2, with 10 positions matching TRBD1. This CDR3 comprises 19 residues. The germline V gene has CDR1 SGHVS and CDR2 FQNEAQ. V shed 1 base and J 0 bases; nucleotides not matched to a gene: 8. Written as DNA, the CDR3 is TGTGCCAGCAGCTTAGTCGGGACAGGGGACGCTACGAACACCGGGGAGCTGTTTTTT. Its translation is CASSLVGTGDATNTGELFF.

The J gene is TRBJ2-5, the V gene TRBV12-3 or TRBV12-4; 9 nucleotides align to TRBD1. This CDR3 comprises 13 residues. V dropped 6 bases and J dropped 7; count of bases not matched to a gene: 6. The CDR3 spells CASRAGQGVTQYF. In DNA, the CDR3 is TGTGCCAGCAGAGCGGGACAGGGTGTGACCCAGTACTTC.